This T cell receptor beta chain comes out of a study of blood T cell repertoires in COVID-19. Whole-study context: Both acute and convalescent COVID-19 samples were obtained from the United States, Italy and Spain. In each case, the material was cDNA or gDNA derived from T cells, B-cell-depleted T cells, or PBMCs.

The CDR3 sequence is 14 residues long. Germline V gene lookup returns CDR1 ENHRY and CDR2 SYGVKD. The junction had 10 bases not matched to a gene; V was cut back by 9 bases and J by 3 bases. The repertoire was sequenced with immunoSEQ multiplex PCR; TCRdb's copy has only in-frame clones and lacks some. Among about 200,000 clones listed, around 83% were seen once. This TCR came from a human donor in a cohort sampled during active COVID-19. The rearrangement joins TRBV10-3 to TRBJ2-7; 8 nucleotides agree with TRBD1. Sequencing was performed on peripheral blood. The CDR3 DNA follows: TGTGCCATAAAAGTTACAGGGGGAGACTACGAGCAGTACTTC. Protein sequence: CAIKVTGGDYEQYF.